Listed below are T cell receptor beta chains from one sample, sequenced in a study of regulatory T cells in long-lasting Graves disease. TCRdb analysed the multiplex PCR reads with MiXCR anew, one entry per CDR3 protein. The data hold about 240,000 distinct CDR3 sequences, with 20% observed a single time. Sequenced material: peripheral blood mononuclear cells (PBMCs), taken at new diagnosis, from a patient treated with antithyroid drugs. These receptors were collected from a female donor with Graves disease. The CDR3 runs from the conserved cysteine through the conserved F or W. A D gene is named only where the DNA matches it firmly. Size values are once, few and many counts, or a class for expanded clones, and some rows have none.

DNA: TGTGCCAGCAGCTTAGATCTTGGGGGACACTACACCTTC
CDR3: CASSLDLGGHYTF
V: TRBV11-2
D: .
size: many
J: TRBJ1-2

DNA: TGTGCCACGAGCCGGGACAGGGATGAGTACGAGCAGTACTTC
CDR3: CATSRDRDEYEQYF
V: TRBV15
D: TRBD1
size: many
J: TRBJ2-7

DNA: TGCAGTGCTCCTCCTGCCCCTAACACCGGGGAGCTGTTTTTT
CDR3: CSAPPAPNTGELFF
V: TRBV20-1
D: .
size: many
J: TRBJ2-2

DNA: TGTGCCAGTCGGGGACAGGGGGCCATATGGACGCAGTATTTT
CDR3: CASRGQGAIWTQYF
V: TRBV2
D: TRBD1
size: many
J: TRBJ2-3

DNA: TGCGCCAGCAGTCAAGACCTGGGGGCGAGGACAGATACGCAGTATTTT
CDR3: CASSQDLGARTDTQYF
V: TRBV5-1
D: .
size: few
J: TRBJ2-3

DNA: TGTGCCAGCCAACGTGTGTACGAGCAGTACTTC
CDR3: CASQRVYEQYF
V: TRBV6-1
D: .
size: many
J: TRBJ2-7

DNA: TGTGCCAGCAGCCACCTCAGGCTGTCGGTCAAAGAAAAACTGTTTTTT
CDR3: CASSHLRLSVKEKLFF
V: TRBV14
D: .
size: many
J: TRBJ1-4

DNA: TGTGCCAGCAGTCCCGGGACTAGCGGGAGCACAGATACGCAGTATTTT
CDR3: CASSPGTSGSTDTQYF
V: TRBV27
D: TRBD2
size: many
J: TRBJ2-3

DNA: TGCAGTGCCTTTTTGGGGGGGGCCTACGAGCAGTACTTC
CDR3: CSAFLGGAYEQYF
V: TRBV20-1
D: TRBD2
size: many
J: TRBJ2-7

DNA: TGTGCCAGCAGCTTTGTGGCGAACACTGAAGCTTTCTTT
CDR3: CASSFVANTEAFF
V: TRBV7-9
D: .
size: few
J: TRBJ1-1

DNA: TGTGCCAGCAGCTTTTCCCCTCCACGGGGGGTATTGACAGATACGCAGTATTTT
CDR3: CASSFSPPRGVLTDTQYF
V: TRBV11-2
D: TRBD2
size: many
J: TRBJ2-3

DNA: TGTGCCAGCAACTCCTTCACAGGGACGAGGGGGTACGAGCAGTACTTC
CDR3: CASNSFTGTRGYEQYF
V: TRBV5-6
D: .
size: few
J: TRBJ2-7

DNA: TGCAGTGCTAGTATCGGGTATCAGCCCCAGCATTTT
CDR3: CSASIGYQPQHF
V: TRBV20-1
D: .
size: few
J: TRBJ1-5

DNA: TGTGCCAGCAGTTACTCGGGACTTAGCAATCAGCCCCAGCATTTT
CDR3: CASSYSGLSNQPQHF
V: TRBV6-5
D: .
size: .
J: TRBJ1-5

DNA: TGCAGTGCTAGGAAACGGAGCGACTATGGCTACACCTTC
CDR3: CSARKRSDYGYTF
V: TRBV20-1
D: .
size: .
J: TRBJ1-2

DNA: TGTGCCACCAGCAGAGAGAGGACAGCCTATGGCTACACCTTC
CDR3: CATSRERTAYGYTF
V: TRBV15
D: .
size: many
J: TRBJ1-2

DNA: TGCGCCAGCAGCTCGGGACTAGCGGGGGACCCCTTTGATGAGCAGTTCTTC
CDR3: CASSSGLAGDPFDEQFF
V: TRBV5-1
D: TRBD2
size: many
J: TRBJ2-1

DNA: TGCGCCAGCAGCTTGAGTCAGTCCTACAATGAGCAGTTCTTC
CDR3: CASSLSQSYNEQFF
V: TRBV13
D: .
size: many
J: TRBJ2-1

DNA: TGTGCCAGCAGTTTGACAGACGAGAATCAGCCCCAGCATTTT
CDR3: CASSLTDENQPQHF
V: TRBV28
D: .
size: many
J: TRBJ1-5

DNA: TGTGCCAGCAGAGACCACCGGGACACAGCCTCAGGGACCGGGGAGCTGTTTTTT
CDR3: CASRDHRDTASGTGELFF
V: TRBV6-1
D: .
size: many
J: TRBJ2-2

DNA: TGTGCCAGCAGCCGAAACGGGGGGAGTGGCTACGAGCAGTACTTC
CDR3: CASSRNGGSGYEQYF
V: TRBV3-1
D: TRBD2
size: many
J: TRBJ2-7

DNA: TGCGCCAGCAGCCAAGATCTGGGAACAGGGGGTTCACCCCTCCACTTT
CDR3: CASSQDLGTGGSPLHF
V: TRBV4-3
D: TRBD1
size: many
J: TRBJ1-6

DNA: TGTGCCAGCAGGAGAGAGGATGGGCAGTTCTTC
CDR3: CASRREDGQFF
V: TRBV12-3/TRBV12-4
D: .
size: many
J: TRBJ2-1

DNA: TGTGCCAGCAGCCAAGAAGGGCCCGGGACAGGGTTTCTATTTGCTAATGAAAAACTGTTTTTT
CDR3: CASSQEGPGTGFLFANEKLFF
V: TRBV4-2
D: TRBD1
size: .
J: TRBJ1-4

DNA: TGTGCCAGCAGTCGACAGAGCTCCTACGAGCAGTACTTC
CDR3: CASSRQSSYEQYF
V: TRBV2
D: .
size: many
J: TRBJ2-7

DNA: TGTGCCAGCAGCCCACTTGGGACTAGCAACGAGCAGTACTTC
CDR3: CASSPLGTSNEQYF
V: TRBV4-2
D: TRBD2
size: many
J: TRBJ2-7

DNA: TGTGCCAGCAGTTTGGCACAGGGTGTTTCACCCCTCCACTTT
CDR3: CASSLAQGVSPLHF
V: TRBV28
D: .
size: .
J: TRBJ1-6

DNA: TGCAGTGCCGCGGGTCAAGAGGGGAACACTGAAGCTTTCTTT
CDR3: CSAAGQEGNTEAFF
V: TRBV20-1
D: .
size: .
J: TRBJ1-1

DNA: TGTGCCAGCTCAATTCCTAGCGGGGGCCCCAATGAGCAGTTCTTC
CDR3: CASSIPSGGPNEQFF
V: TRBV18
D: TRBD2
size: .
J: TRBJ2-1

DNA: TGTGCCAGCAGACTGGGACTTTCTAGCTCCTACGAGCAGTACTTC
CDR3: CASRLGLSSSYEQYF
V: TRBV7-2
D: .
size: few
J: TRBJ2-7

DNA: TGTGCCAGCAGTTACTCAGGTGTTGAAGCTTTCTTT
CDR3: CASSYSGVEAFF
V: TRBV6-5
D: .
size: few
J: TRBJ1-1

DNA: TGTGCCAGCAGCCCAGCCAGGGGGCCAGAGACCCAGTACTTC
CDR3: CASSPARGPETQYF
V: TRBV12-3/TRBV12-4
D: TRBD1
size: many
J: TRBJ2-5

DNA: TGTGCTAGCAGCCTAACATTCCAGGGCCAAGAGACCCAGTACTTC
CDR3: CASSLTFQGQETQYF
V: TRBV3-1
D: .
size: .
J: TRBJ2-5